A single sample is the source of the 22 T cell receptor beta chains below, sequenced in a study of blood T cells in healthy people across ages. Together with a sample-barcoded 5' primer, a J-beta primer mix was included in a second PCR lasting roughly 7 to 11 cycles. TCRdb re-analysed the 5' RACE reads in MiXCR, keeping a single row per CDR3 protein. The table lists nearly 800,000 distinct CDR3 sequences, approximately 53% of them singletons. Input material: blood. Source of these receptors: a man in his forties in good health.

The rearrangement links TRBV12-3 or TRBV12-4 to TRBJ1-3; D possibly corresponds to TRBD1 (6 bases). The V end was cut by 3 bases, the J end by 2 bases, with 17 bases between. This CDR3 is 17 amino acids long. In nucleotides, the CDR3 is TGTGCCAGCAGTTTTATGCCTGGCACAGGGCCTGGAAACACCATATATTTT. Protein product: CASSFMPGTGPGNTIYF.

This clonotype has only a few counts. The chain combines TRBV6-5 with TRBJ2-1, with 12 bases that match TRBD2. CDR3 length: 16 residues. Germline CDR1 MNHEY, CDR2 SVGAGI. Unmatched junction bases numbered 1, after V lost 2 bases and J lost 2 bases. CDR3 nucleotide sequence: TGTGCCAGCAGTTACCGGACTAGCGGGACCTACAATGAGCAGTTCTTC. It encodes CASSYRTSGTYNEQFF.

CDR3 in amino acids: CASSTRGGEFEKLFF. As DNA, the CDR3 is TGTGCCAGCAGCACCCGCGGGGGAGAGTTTGAAAAACTGTTTTTT. The rearrangement joins TRBV9 to TRBJ1-4, with D maybe TRBD1 (5 bases). The CDR3 spans 15 residues. V lost 4 bases and J lost 7, with 17 bases in between. CDR1 is SGDLS, CDR2 YYNGEE, per germline.

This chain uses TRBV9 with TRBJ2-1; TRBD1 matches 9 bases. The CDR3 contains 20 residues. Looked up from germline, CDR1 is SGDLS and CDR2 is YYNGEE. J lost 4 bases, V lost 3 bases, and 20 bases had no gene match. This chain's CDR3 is CASSGTGTGQTRAFYNEQFF. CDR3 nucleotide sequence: TGTGCCAGCAGCGGAACCGGGACAGGGCAAACTAGAGCCTTTTACAATGAGCAGTTCTTC. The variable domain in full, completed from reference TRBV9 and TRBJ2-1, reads DSGVTQTPKHLITATGQRVTLRCSPRSGDLSVYWYQQSLDQGLQFLIQYYNGEERAKGNILERFSAQQFPDLHSELNLSSLELGDSALYFCASSGTGTGQTRAFYNEQFFGPGTRLTVL.

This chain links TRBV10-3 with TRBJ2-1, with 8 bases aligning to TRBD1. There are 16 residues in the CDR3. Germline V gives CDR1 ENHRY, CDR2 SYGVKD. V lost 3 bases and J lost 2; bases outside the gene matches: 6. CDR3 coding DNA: TGTGCCATCAGTGATATGGGGACAGGTCCCTACAATGAGCAGTTCTTC. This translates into CAISDMGTGPYNEQFF.

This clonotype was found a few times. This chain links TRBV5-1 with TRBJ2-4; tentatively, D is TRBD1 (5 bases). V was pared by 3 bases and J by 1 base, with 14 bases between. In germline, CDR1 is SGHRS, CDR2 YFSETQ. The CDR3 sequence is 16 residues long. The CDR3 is CASSSTFKGAKNIQYF. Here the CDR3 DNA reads TGCGCCAGCAGCTCCACCTTCAAGGGGGCCAAAAACATTCAGTACTTC.

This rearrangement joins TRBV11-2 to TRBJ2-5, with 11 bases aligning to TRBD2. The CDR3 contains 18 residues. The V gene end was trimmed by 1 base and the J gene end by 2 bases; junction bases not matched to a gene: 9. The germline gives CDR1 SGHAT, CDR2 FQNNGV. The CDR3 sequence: CASSLGPSGRPEQETQYF. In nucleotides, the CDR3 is TGTGCCAGCAGCTTAGGTCCTAGCGGGAGGCCAGAACAAGAGACCCAGTACTTC. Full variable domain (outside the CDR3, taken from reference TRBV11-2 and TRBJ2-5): EAGVAQSPRYKIIEKRQSVAFWCNPISGHATLYWYQQILGQGPKLLIQFQNNGVVDDSQLPKDRFSAERLKGVDSTLKIQPAKLEDSAVYLCASSLGPSGRPEQETQYFGPGTRLLVL.

The CDR3 sequence: CASSPALGSTDTQYF. The CDR3 DNA reads TGTGCCAGCAGTCCCGCTCTGGGTAGCACAGATACGCAGTATTTT. The rearrangement joins TRBV28 to TRBJ2-3; D not certain. V was clipped by 5 bases and J by 0 bases, with 12 bases between them. The CDR3 covers 15 residues. Germline V lookup: CDR1 MDHEN, CDR2 SYDVKM.

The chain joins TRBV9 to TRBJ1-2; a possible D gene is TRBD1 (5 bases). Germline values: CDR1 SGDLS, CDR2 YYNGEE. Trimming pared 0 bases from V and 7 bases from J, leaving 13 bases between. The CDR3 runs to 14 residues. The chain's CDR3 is CASSVAGQGPGYTF. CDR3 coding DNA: TGTGCCAGCAGCGTAGCGGGTCAGGGCCCTGGCTACACCTTC.

The CDR3 DNA is TGTGCCAGCACCACAATATCCGACAGGGGGCATAACGGCGAGCAGTACTTC. Amino acid sequence: CASTTISDRGHNGEQYF. The chain is built from TRBV28 and TRBJ2-7; TRBD1 agrees at 10 bases. The V gene's germline CDR1 is MDHEN and CDR2 SYDVKM. V dropped 7 bases and J dropped 6; count of bases not matched to a gene: 18. This CDR3 has 17 amino acids. Looking up the rest from reference TRBV28 and TRBJ2-7 gives the full variable domain: DVKVTQSSRYLVKRTGEKVFLECVQDMDHENMFWYRQDPGLGLRLIYFSYDVKMKEKGDIPEGYSVSREKKERFSLILESASTNQTSMYLCASTTISDRGHNGEQYFGPGTRLTVT.

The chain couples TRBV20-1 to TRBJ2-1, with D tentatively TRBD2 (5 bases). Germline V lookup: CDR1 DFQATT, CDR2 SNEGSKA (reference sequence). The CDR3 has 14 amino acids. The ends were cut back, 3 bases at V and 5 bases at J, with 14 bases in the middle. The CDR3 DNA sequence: TGCAGTGCTAGTGAGGAGGTGAAGAACAATGAGCAGTTCTTC. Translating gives CSASEEVKNNEQFF.

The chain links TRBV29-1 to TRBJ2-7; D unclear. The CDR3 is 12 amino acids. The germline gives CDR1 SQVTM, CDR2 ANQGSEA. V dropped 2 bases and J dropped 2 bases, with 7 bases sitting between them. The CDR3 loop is CSVELITYEQYF. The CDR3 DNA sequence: TGCAGCGTTGAACTGATAACCTACGAGCAGTACTTC.

The CDR3 nucleotides are TGTGCCAGCAGTTCAGACAGGGCGGGGGCCAACGTCCTGACTTTC. Translated, it gives CASSSDRAGANVLTF. The rearrangement links TRBV6-2 or TRBV6-3 to TRBJ2-6; 7 positions match TRBD1. Germline V gene data show CDR1 as MNHEY and CDR2 as SVGEGT. The ends lost 4 bases at V and 4 bases at J; junction bases unmatched: 4. The CDR3 loop spans 15 amino acids.

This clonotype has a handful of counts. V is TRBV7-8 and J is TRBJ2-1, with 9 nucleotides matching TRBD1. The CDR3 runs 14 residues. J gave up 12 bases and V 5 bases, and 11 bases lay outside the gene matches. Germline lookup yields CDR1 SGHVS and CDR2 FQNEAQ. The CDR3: CASSRGQGVRRQFF. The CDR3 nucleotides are TGTGCCAGCAGCCGGGGACAGGGTGTTCGTAGGCAGTTCTTC.

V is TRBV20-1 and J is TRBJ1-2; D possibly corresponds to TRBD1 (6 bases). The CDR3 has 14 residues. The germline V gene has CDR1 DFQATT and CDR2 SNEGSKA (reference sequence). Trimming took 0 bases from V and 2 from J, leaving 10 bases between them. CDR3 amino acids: CSARDQGRNYGYTF. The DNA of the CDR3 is TGCAGTGCTAGAGATCAGGGGCGGAACTATGGCTACACCTTC.

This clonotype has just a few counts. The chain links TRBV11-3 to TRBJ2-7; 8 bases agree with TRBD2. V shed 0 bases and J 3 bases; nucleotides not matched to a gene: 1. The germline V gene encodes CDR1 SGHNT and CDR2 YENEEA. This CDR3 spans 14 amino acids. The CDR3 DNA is TGTGCCAGCAGCTTAGATCTAGCGGGCTACGAGCAGTACTTC. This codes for CASSLDLAGYEQYF. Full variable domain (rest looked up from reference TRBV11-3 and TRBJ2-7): EAGVVQSPRYKIIEKKQPVAFWCNPISGHNTLYWYLQNLGQGPELLIRYENEEAVDDSQLPKDRFSAERLKGVDSTLKIQPAELGDSAVYLCASSLDLAGYEQYFGPGTRLTVT.

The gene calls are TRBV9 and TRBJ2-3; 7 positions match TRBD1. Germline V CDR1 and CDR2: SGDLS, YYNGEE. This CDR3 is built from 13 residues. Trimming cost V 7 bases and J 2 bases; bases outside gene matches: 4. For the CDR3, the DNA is TGTGCCAGCGGTCAGGGGGACACAGATACGCAGTATTTT. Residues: CASGQGDTDTQYF.

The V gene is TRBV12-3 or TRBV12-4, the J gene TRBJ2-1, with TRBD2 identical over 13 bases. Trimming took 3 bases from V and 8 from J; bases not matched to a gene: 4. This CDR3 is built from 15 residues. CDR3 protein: CASSFTSGGGHEQFF. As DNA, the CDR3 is TGTGCCAGCAGTTTCACTAGCGGGGGGGGTCATGAGCAGTTCTTC.

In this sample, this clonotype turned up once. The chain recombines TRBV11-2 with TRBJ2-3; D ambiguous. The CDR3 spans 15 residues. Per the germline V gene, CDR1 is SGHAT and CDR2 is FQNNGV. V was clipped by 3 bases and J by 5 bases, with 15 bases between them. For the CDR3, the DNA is TGTGCCAGCAGCTTGGGCCCTAGGGTTCAAGATACGCAGTATTTT. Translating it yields CASSLGPRVQDTQYF.

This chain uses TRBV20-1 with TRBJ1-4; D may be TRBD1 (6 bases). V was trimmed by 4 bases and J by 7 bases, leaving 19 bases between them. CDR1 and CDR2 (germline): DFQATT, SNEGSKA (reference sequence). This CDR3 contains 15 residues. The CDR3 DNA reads TGCAGTGCTATCATTGGGGGGGGCGGGTTTGAAAAACTGTTTTTT. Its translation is CSAIIGGGGFEKLFF.

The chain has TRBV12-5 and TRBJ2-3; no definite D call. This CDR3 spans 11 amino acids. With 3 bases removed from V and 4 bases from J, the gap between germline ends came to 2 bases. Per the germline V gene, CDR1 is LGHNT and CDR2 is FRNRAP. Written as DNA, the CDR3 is TGTGCTAGTGGTTTTGCAGATACGCAGTATTTT. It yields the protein CASGFADTQYF.

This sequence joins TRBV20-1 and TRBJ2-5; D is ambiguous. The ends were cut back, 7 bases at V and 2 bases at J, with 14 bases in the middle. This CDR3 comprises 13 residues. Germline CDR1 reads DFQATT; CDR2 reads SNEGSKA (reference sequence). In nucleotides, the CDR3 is TGCAGTGGGATTCGGACGGCACAAGAGACCCAGTACTTC. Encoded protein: CSGIRTAQETQYF.